These T cell receptor beta chains were read from a single sample in a study of type 1 regulatory T cells. Antigens of these TCRs are unknown. TCRdb analysed the reads with MiXCR anew, one entry per CDR3 protein. Of roughly 40,000 distinct CDR3 sequences in the sample, over 9% were seen once. The sequenced sample was cultured non-Tr1 T cells, either the whole culture or a sorted T cell fraction (not recorded which). The receptor source for this set is a human donor in good health. The CDR3 runs from the conserved cysteine through the conserved F or W. The order of the fields is CDR3 protein, V gene, J gene.

CDR3aa: CAWSPGLWETQYF; v_gene: TRBV30; j_gene: TRBJ2-5
CDR3aa: CASSVAPAGGETQYF; v_gene: TRBV9; j_gene: TRBJ2-5
CDR3aa: CSAGLAKDQPQHF; v_gene: TRBV29-1; j_gene: TRBJ1-5
CDR3aa: CSVGGQLNTEAFF; v_gene: TRBV29-1; j_gene: TRBJ1-1
CDR3aa: CASSSTYNPGPYYNEQFF; v_gene: TRBV6-1; j_gene: TRBJ2-1
CDR3aa: CAWSQQSNQPQHF; v_gene: TRBV30; j_gene: TRBJ1-5
CDR3aa: CASSEAGIWGTDTQYF; v_gene: TRBV6-1; j_gene: TRBJ2-3
CDR3aa: CASSLSPYNEQFF; v_gene: TRBV18; j_gene: TRBJ2-1
CDR3aa: CASSLGQAYNEQFF; v_gene: TRBV3-1; j_gene: TRBJ2-1
CDR3aa: CASRYRTGGASGANVLTF; v_gene: TRBV6-1; j_gene: TRBJ2-6
CDR3aa: CASSLTNADYNEQFF; v_gene: TRBV5-1; j_gene: TRBJ2-1
CDR3aa: CAWSQLAGVSEQFF; v_gene: TRBV30; j_gene: TRBJ2-1
CDR3aa: CASIRTSTNSGANVLTF; v_gene: TRBV7-2; j_gene: TRBJ2-6
CDR3aa: CASSSGQLPRDEQYF; v_gene: TRBV5-1; j_gene: TRBJ2-7